Presented here are 30 T cell receptor beta chains from one specimen sequenced in a study of blood T cell repertoires in COVID-19. The method was immunoSEQ multiplex PCR; TCRdb's version includes in-frame clones alone and lacks a portion of them. This sample carries about 200,000 clones, 83% of them seen once, and the ten largest clones take about 4.8%. Sequencing input: PBMCs or T cells enriched from blood (not recorded which). Source of these receptors: a woman between 45 and 60 years old who had been exposed to COVID-19.

The rearrangement uses TRBV5-4 and TRBJ2-3; TRBD1 matches at 10 bases. Germline V gene sequence: CDR1 SGHNT, CDR2 YYREEE (reference sequence). V was pared by 4 bases and J by 5 bases, with 10 bases of the junction left unmatched. The CDR3 length is 16 residues. The CDR3 DNA is TGTGCCAGCAGCCCCCCCCCGGACAGGGGGGGAGATACGCAGTATTTT. Translated: CASSPPPDRGGDTQYF.

J is TRBJ1-5 and V is TRBV3-1 (or the pseudogene TRBV3-2); 7 bases agree with TRBD1. The V segment lost 1 base and the J segment 6 bases; nucleotides outside the gene matches: 6. This CDR3 contains 15 residues. Germline-derived CDR1 and CDR2 are LGHDT and YNNKEL (reference sequence). CDR3 sequence: CASSQGRGQGQPQHF. CDR3 sequence (DNA): TGTGCCAGCAGCCAAGGGAGGGGGCAAGGTCAGCCCCAGCATTTT.

This sequence joins TRBV27 and TRBJ1-2, with 8 bases that match TRBD1. There are 13 residues in the CDR3. In germline, CDR1 is MNHEY, CDR2 SMNVEV (reference sequence). Unmatched junction bases numbered 7, after V lost 5 bases and J lost 8 bases. The DNA of the CDR3 is TGTGCCAGCAGTCTACGGACAGGGTACGGCTACACCTTC. The encoded protein is CASSLRTGYGYTF.

The chain employs TRBV25-1 and TRBJ1-6; D uncertain. The CDR3 is 14 residues long. CDR1 and CDR2 (germline): MGHDK, SYGVNS. Trimming took off 3 bases at V and 6 bases at J, with 9 bases between the two ends. Here the CDR3 reads CASSETGINSPLHF. In nucleotides, the CDR3 is TGTGCCAGCAGTGAGACCGGGATTAATTCACCCCTCCACTTT.

The chain combines TRBV14 with TRBJ1-1, with D hard to call. The CDR3 has 15 amino acids. Germline V gene sequence: CDR1 SGHDN, CDR2 FVKESK. The ends were cut back, 3 bases at V and 1 base at J, with 12 bases in the middle. The CDR3 loop is CASSQLDRPNTEAFF. CDR3 nucleotides: TGTGCCAGCAGCCAGCTAGACCGACCGAACACTGAAGCTTTCTTT.

The V and J genes are TRBV5-8 and TRBJ1-1, with D possibly being TRBD1 (6 bases). The V end was cut by 5 bases, the J end by 3 bases, with 14 bases between. This CDR3 spans 14 amino acids. CDR1 and CDR2 (germline): SGHTS, YDEGEE. The CDR3 nucleotides are TGTGCCAGCAGGATCAGGGGTAGGGACACTGAAGCTTTCTTT. Protein product: CASRIRGRDTEAFF.

The chain joins TRBV28 to TRBJ2-2; 9 nucleotides align to TRBD1. V lost 8 bases and J lost 7; bases outside the gene matches: 5. CDR1 is MDHEN, CDR2 SYDVKM, per germline. CDR3 length: 13 residues. The CDR3 loop is CASRQGVGGELFF. The CDR3 DNA reads TGTGCCAGCCGACAGGGGGTCGGCGGGGAGCTGTTTTTT.

The chain couples TRBV6-4 to TRBJ1-6, with 7 positions matching TRBD1. The CDR3 covers 14 residues. Germline V gene lookup returns CDR1 MRHNA and CDR2 SNTAGT. The V and J ends lost 6 bases and 7 bases, in that order; junction bases with no gene match: 6. CDR3 protein: CASSAGTANSPLHF. In DNA form, the CDR3 reads TGTGCCAGCAGCGCCGGGACAGCCAATTCACCCCTCCACTTT.

The V call is TRBV7-9, the J call TRBJ1-2; the D gene is possibly TRBD1 (5 bases). In germline, CDR1 is SEHNR, CDR2 FQNEAQ (reference sequence). V was cut by 5 bases and J by 7 bases, with 23 bases left in between. The CDR3 sequence is 16 residues long. CDR3 nucleotide sequence: TGTGCCAGCAGCCTACCCGAGGCAGGGAAAGGGTGTGGCTACACCTTC. Its protein is CASSLPEAGKGCGYTF.

The chain has TRBV7-2 and TRBJ1-1, with a weak D call TRBD1 (6 bases). V lost 6 bases and J 7 bases, leaving 15 bases between the germline ends. CDR1 is SGHTA, CDR2 FQGNSA, per germline. The CDR3 contains 13 residues. The CDR3 DNA reads TGTGCCAGCAGTTCCGGACAGAGCGATGAAGCTTTCTTT. It specifies CASSSGQSDEAFF. Supplemented by reference TRBV7-2 and TRBJ1-1, the full variable domain reads GAGVSQSPSNKVTEKGKDVELRCDPISGHTALYWYRQSLGQGLEFLIYFQGNSAPDKSGLPSDRFSAERTGGSVSTLTIQRTQQEDSAVYLCASSSGQSDEAFFGQGTRLTVV.

The chain links TRBV12-3 or TRBV12-4 to TRBJ1-6; D not certain. Trimming took 6 bases from V and 6 from J, leaving 6 bases between them. This CDR3 has 12 amino acids. This CDR3 is CASSLLNSPLHF. The CDR3 bases are TGTGCCAGCAGCTTACTTAATTCACCCCTCCACTTT.

V usage is TRBV6-2 or TRBV6-3 and J usage is TRBJ1-5; 8 bases match TRBD1. The CDR3 loop spans 18 amino acids. Per germline, CDR1 MNHEY and CDR2 SVGEGT. Trimming removed 2 bases from V and 4 bases from J; junction bases left unmatched: 13. The CDR3 DNA sequence: TGTGCCAGCAGTTACCCCCCATTCGGACAGGGCGGGAATCAGCCCCAGCATTTT. This codes for CASSYPPFGQGGNQPQHF.

The chain couples TRBV27 to TRBJ1-1; TRBD1 aligns across 8 bases. This CDR3 contains 13 residues. Unmatched junction bases numbered 2, after V lost 5 bases and J lost 3 bases. Germline V gene data show CDR1 as MNHEY and CDR2 as SMNVEV (reference sequence). The CDR3 region has the DNA TGTGCCAGCAGTCAGGGGGCCTACACTGAAGCTTTCTTT. Amino acid sequence: CASSQGAYTEAFF.

This chain links TRBV9 with TRBJ2-1, with a possible D match to TRBD2 (5 bases). The germline V gene encodes CDR1 SGDLS and CDR2 YYNGEE. V gave up 0 bases and J gave up 7 bases, with 14 bases separating them. The CDR3 has 15 residues. The CDR3 region is CASSVGGLEVNEQFF. Written as DNA, the CDR3 is TGTGCCAGCAGCGTAGGAGGGTTGGAAGTTAATGAGCAGTTCTTC. The full variable domain, completed using reference TRBV9 and TRBJ2-1, is DSGVTQTPKHLITATGQRVTLRCSPRSGDLSVYWYQQSLDQGLQFLIQYYNGEERAKGNILERFSAQQFPDLHSELNLSSLELGDSALYFCASSVGGLEVNEQFFGPGTRLTVL.

The chain uses TRBV4-2 and TRBJ2-7; tentatively, D is TRBD1 (6 bases). In germline, CDR1 is LGHNA, CDR2 YNFKEQ. V dropped 6 bases and J dropped 6 bases, with 18 bases sitting between them. The CDR3 consists of 14 residues. CDR3 nucleotide sequence: TGTGCCAGCAGGGCAGGGGTCCCATTCGGCGAGCAGTACTTC. It specifies CASRAGVPFGEQYF.

V gene TRBV7-8 combines with J gene TRBJ2-5, with D maybe TRBD2 (7 bases). Germline V lookup: CDR1 SGHVS, CDR2 FQNEAQ. V dropped 7 bases and J dropped 4 bases, with 16 bases sitting between them. CDR3 length: 14 amino acids. The CDR3 DNA reads as TGTGCCAGCATACCTGGGGGGGGCCGAGAGACCCAGTACTTC. This sequence encodes CASIPGGGRETQYF.

The chain joins TRBV5-6 to TRBJ2-7; D might be TRBD2 (6 bases). In germline, CDR1 is SGHDT, CDR2 YYEEEE. Trimming shortened V by 0 bases and J by 4 bases, and 14 bases separated the two germline ends. The CDR3 has 15 amino acids. CDR3 in amino acids: CASSLGPGVVYEQYF. The CDR3 bases are TGTGCCAGCAGCTTGGGGCCGGGAGTCGTTTACGAGCAGTACTTC.

This rearrangement joins TRBV6-5 to TRBJ1-5; 9 positions match TRBD1. CDR3 size: 14 residues. V trimming: 7 bases; J trimming: 3 bases; junction bases outside the gene matches: 4. The V gene's germline CDR1 is MNHEY and CDR2 SVGAGI. CDR3 nucleotides: TGTGCCAGCAAGTGGACAGGGGACAATCAGCCCCAGCATTTT. This encodes CASKWTGDNQPQHF.

This chain joins TRBV19 and TRBJ2-2; TRBD2 agrees at 14 bases. V was clipped by 6 bases and J by 5 bases; unmatched bases: 11. Germline CDR1 and CDR2: LNHDA and SQIVND (reference sequence). The CDR3 covers 18 residues. CDR3 coding DNA: TGTGCCAGTAGATGGACTAGCGGGGGGCCGGGGAGGACCGGGGAGCTGTTTTTT. It is translated as CASRWTSGGPGRTGELFF.

This chain links TRBV2 with TRBJ1-5; D remains unclear. From germline, CDR1 is SNHLY and CDR2 FYNNEI. The CDR3 has 15 amino acids. V lost 6 bases, J lost 3 bases, and 15 bases lay in between. The CDR3 loop is CASRDLPINNQPQHF. For the CDR3, the DNA is TGTGCCAGCAGGGACTTACCCATTAACAATCAGCCCCAGCATTTT.

This clone was picked up a small number of times. This chain connects TRBV19 to TRBJ1-1, with TRBD1 matching over 8 bases. CDR3 size: 14 residues. The trim removed 4 bases at V and 4 bases at J, leaving 5 bases unmatched. CDR1 LNHDA and CDR2 SQIVND come from the germline V gene (reference sequence). The CDR3 region is CASSTEDRVTEAFF. In nucleotides, the CDR3 is TGTGCCAGTAGTACTGAGGACAGGGTCACTGAAGCTTTCTTT.

The genes are TRBV6-1 and TRBJ2-7, with a weak D call TRBD2 (6 bases). V lost 6 bases and J lost 9, with 24 bases in between. Germline V CDR1 and CDR2: MNHNS, SASEGT. The CDR3 is made up of 15 amino acids. The CDR3 DNA is TGTGCCAGCAGCCGAACCCGGGACTCTCGTCAGGGGCAGTACTTC. It encodes CASSRTRDSRQGQYF.

Regarding this clone: The junction and the germline gene differ at one end; a read error may be behind it. This rearrangement joins TRBV6-5 to TRBJ1-3; D not certain. Germline-derived CDR1 and CDR2 are MNHEY and SVGAGI. This CDR3 has 14 residues. CDR3 amino acids: CASSDSLGRDTIYF. In DNA form, the CDR3 reads TGTGCCAGCAGTGACTCTCTCGGGCGGGACACCATATATTTT.

Of note for this clone: A junction boundary mismatches the germline segment, possibly from a read error. V is TRBV10-2 and J is TRBJ1-6, with 7 bases that match TRBD1. The germline V gene encodes CDR1 WSHSY and CDR2 SAAADI. The CDR3 is 14 residues long. DNA for the CDR3: TGCGCCACGGCCCCGGGACAGACTAATTCACCCCTCCATTTT. This codes for CATAPGQTNSPLHF.

The chain is built from TRBV5-5 and TRBJ2-3, with D perhaps TRBD1 (6 bases). Germline V gene lookup returns CDR1 SGHKS and CDR2 YYEKEE (reference sequence). The CDR3 consists of 15 residues. Trimming stripped 3 bases from V and 3 bases from J, with 14 bases between. The CDR3 region is CASSSGQPSTDTQYF. CDR3 sequence (DNA): TGTGCCAGCAGCTCAGGACAGCCTTCAACAGATACGCAGTATTTT.

The V call is TRBV12-3 or TRBV12-4, the J call TRBJ2-7; TRBD2 aligns across 13 bases. The length of the CDR3 is 13 residues. V was clipped by 5 bases and J by 13 bases; unmatched bases: 8. CDR3 sequence (DNA): TGTGCCAGCAGTGAGACTAGCGGGGGGCCCCGTTACTTC. This encodes CASSETSGGPRYF.

The chain combines TRBV5-1 with TRBJ1-3, with D tentatively TRBD1 (5 bases). The germline V and J ends were trimmed by 4 bases and 2 bases, with 10 bases remaining between them. The CDR3 totals 14 residues. The V gene's germline CDR1 is SGHRS and CDR2 YFSETQ. The CDR3 DNA follows: TGCGCCAGCAGCCAAGACAGCGCTGGAAACACCATATATTTT. Translation: CASSQDSAGNTIYF.

This chain uses TRBV9 with TRBJ1-1, with D unclear. Germline values: CDR1 SGDLS, CDR2 YYNGEE. The V end lost 0 bases, the J end lost 5 bases, and 8 bases lay between the germline ends. The CDR3 totals 13 residues. The CDR3 reads CASSVGPGTEAFF. CDR3 bases: TGTGCCAGCAGCGTAGGTCCGGGAACTGAAGCTTTCTTT.

V is TRBV7-2 and J is TRBJ1-6; no clear D. Germline CDR1 reads SGHTA; CDR2 reads FQGNSA. The CDR3 spans 11 residues. V lost 5 bases and J lost 14, with 10 bases in between. CDR3 loop: CASSLTMALHF. Written as DNA, the CDR3 is TGTGCCAGCAGCCTCACTATGGCCCTCCACTTT.

This chain connects TRBV5-6 to TRBJ2-5, with a weak D call TRBD2 (5 bases). The CDR3 sequence is 14 residues long. V dropped 4 bases and J dropped 7 bases, with 17 bases sitting between them. Germline lookup yields CDR1 SGHDT and CDR2 YYEEEE. The CDR3 loop reads CASSEGITLRTQYF. The CDR3 nucleotides read TGTGCCAGCAGCGAGGGAATCACATTGAGGACCCAGTACTTC.